Listed below are T cell receptor beta chains from one sample, sequenced in a study of OX40 agonist ivuxolimab in advanced cancers. The repertoire was sequenced with immunoSEQ multiplex PCR; TCRdb's copy has only in-frame clones and lacks some. Of just over 20,000 clones listed, about 87% are singletons. The material was CD4+ or CD8+ T cells sorted from blood, obtained in a trial of the OX40 agonist ivuxolimab. All receptors derive from an adult with an advanced solid tumor such as melanoma, head and neck, liver or kidney cancer. CDR3s include the opening cysteine and the closing phenylalanine or tryptophan. Fields, in order: V gene, CDR3 length, D gene, J gene, CDR3 protein, CDR3 DNA. A D gene is named only where the DNA matches it firmly.

v_call: TRBV4-2
cdr3_length: 15
d_call: NA
j_call: TRBJ2-1
cdr3_aa: CASSPDESSYNEQFF
cdr3_nt: TGTGCCAGCAGCCCGGACGAGAGCTCCTACAATGAGCAGTTCTTC

v_call: TRBV28
cdr3_length: 17
d_call: NA
j_call: TRBJ2-7
cdr3_aa: CASSGDRGAGGSYEQYF
cdr3_nt: TGTGCCAGCAGTGGAGACAGGGGTGCGGGGGGATCCTACGAGCAGTACTTC

v_call: TRBV6-6
cdr3_length: 16
d_call: NA
j_call: TRBJ2-4
cdr3_aa: CASSSPSEVAKNIQYF
cdr3_nt: TGTGCCAGCAGTTCCCCCTCAGAGGTAGCCAAAAACATTCAGTACTTC

v_call: TRBV19
cdr3_length: 11
d_call: NA
j_call: TRBJ1-2
cdr3_aa: CASSAGPLYTF
cdr3_nt: TGTGCCAGTAGTGCGGGACCCCTCTACACCTTC

v_call: TRBV6-5
cdr3_length: 15
d_call: NA
j_call: TRBJ1-5
cdr3_aa: CASSYYRESNQPQHF
cdr3_nt: TGTGCCAGCAGTTATTACAGGGAGAGCAATCAGCCCCAGCATTTT

v_call: TRBV5-5
cdr3_length: 14
d_call: NA
j_call: TRBJ1-2
cdr3_aa: CASSLLVSGDGYTF
cdr3_nt: TGTGCCAGCAGCCTGCTTGTGTCAGGGGATGGCTACACCTTC

v_call: TRBV28
cdr3_length: 14
d_call: TRBD1
j_call: TRBJ2-4
cdr3_aa: CASSFPDREHIQYF
cdr3_nt: TGTGCCAGCAGTTTCCCGGACAGGGAACACATTCAGTACTTC

v_call: TRBV5-4
cdr3_length: 13
d_call: TRBD1
j_call: TRBJ2-7
cdr3_aa: CAISGTDPYEQYF
cdr3_nt: TGTGCCATCTCCGGGACAGATCCCTACGAGCAGTACTTC

v_call: TRBV6-5
cdr3_length: 16
d_call: TRBD1
j_call: TRBJ2-5
cdr3_aa: CASSYFTTGLQETQYF
cdr3_nt: TGTGCCAGCAGTTACTTTACGACAGGGCTCCAAGAGACCCAGTACTTC

v_call: TRBV2
cdr3_length: 16
d_call: TRBD1
j_call: TRBJ2-7
cdr3_aa: CASTGPTPGQLYEQYF
cdr3_nt: TGTGCCAGCACGGGGCCGACTCCGGGACAGCTCTACGAGCAGTACTTC